This T cell receptor (beta chain) was found in a study of T cells in Graves' hyperthyroidism and ophthalmopathy. This sample holds PBMCs from under 11 ml fresh peripheral blood. About this clonotype itself: Its matching antigen is unknown.

Authors of the study amplified TCR beta CDR3 regions from RNA transcripts. The TCR CDR3 first-round RT-PCR relied on the HTBI primer set. TCRdb recomputed calls from the multiplex PCR reads with MiXCR, one row per CDR3 protein. The sample has hundreds of thousands of distinct CDR3 sequences; about a fifth are singletons. The CDR3 extends over 14 amino acids. CDR1 is MNHNS and CDR2 is SASEGT in the germline V gene. V was pared by 5 bases and J by 5 bases, with 6 bases of the junction left unmatched. Study findings and constraints: A model using 13 V-J features told ophthalmopathy apart from stable hyperthyroidism. Most clonotypes expanded in thyroid above 0.001 were likewise present in blood.

Sequencing used blood. The clonotype was recovered from a man under 40 with Graves' ophthalmopathy. V gene TRBV6-1 combines with J gene TRBJ1-1; 9 nucleotides align to TRBD1. In DNA, the CDR3 is TGTGCCAGCAGTAATACAGGGGGCTGGACTGAAGCTTTCTTT. Amino acid sequence: CASSNTGGWTEAFF.